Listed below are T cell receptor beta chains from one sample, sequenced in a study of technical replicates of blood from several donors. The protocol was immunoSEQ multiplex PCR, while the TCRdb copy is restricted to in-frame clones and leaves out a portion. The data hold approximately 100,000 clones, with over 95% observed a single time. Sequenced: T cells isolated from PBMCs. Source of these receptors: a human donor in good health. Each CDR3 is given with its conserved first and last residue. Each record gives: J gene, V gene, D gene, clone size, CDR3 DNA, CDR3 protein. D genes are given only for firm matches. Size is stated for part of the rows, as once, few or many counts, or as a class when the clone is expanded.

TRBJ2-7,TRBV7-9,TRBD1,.,TGTGCCAGCAGCTTGAGAGCCGGGACAGGCCTTGCCACCTACGAGCAGTACTTC,CASSLRAGTGLATYEQYF
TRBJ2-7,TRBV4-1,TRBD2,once,TGCGCCAGCAGCCAAGAGGGGGGGACTTCCTACGAGCAGTACTTC,CASSQEGGTSYEQYF
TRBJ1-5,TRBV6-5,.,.,TGTGCCAGCAGTACCTCCGGGGGGTCGAATCAGCCCCAGCATTTT,CASSTSGGSNQPQHF
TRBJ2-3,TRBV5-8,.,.,TGTGCCAGCAGCTTGGGACAAAGCACAGATACGCAGTATTTT,CASSLGQSTDTQYF
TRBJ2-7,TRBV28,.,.,TGTGCCAGCAGTTTCACAGACCTTAACGAGCAGTACTTC,CASSFTDLNEQYF
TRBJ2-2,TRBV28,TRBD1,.,TGTGCCAGCAGTTCGGACAGGGGGCTTACCGGGGAGCTGTTTTTT,CASSSDRGLTGELFF
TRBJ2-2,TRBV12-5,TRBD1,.,TGTGCTAGTGGTTGGGACAGGGGTGGGACCGGGGAGCTGTTTTTT,CASGWDRGGTGELFF
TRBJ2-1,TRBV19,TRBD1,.,TGTGCCAGTACTACAGGGGATTTCGGTGTCAATGAGCAGTTCTTC,CASTTGDFGVNEQFF
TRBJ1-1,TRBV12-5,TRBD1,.,TGTGCTAGTGGTTTCATCCCCGGGACAGATTTTTTGAACACTGAAGCTTTCTTT,CASGFIPGTDFLNTEAFF
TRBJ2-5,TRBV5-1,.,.,TGCGCCAGCAGCTTAACAGTACAAGAGACCCAGTACTTC,CASSLTVQETQYF
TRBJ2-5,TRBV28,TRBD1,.,TGTGCCAGCAGTACAACCGGGACAGGGTTCCAAGAGACCCAGTACTTC,CASSTTGTGFQETQYF
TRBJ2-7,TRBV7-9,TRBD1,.,TGTGCCAGCAGCGGTTGGACAGGGACCTACGAGCAGTACTTC,CASSGWTGTYEQYF
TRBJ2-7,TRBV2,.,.,TGTGCCAGCAGTGAGTCGGGGGTCCCTAACTACGAGCAGTACTTC,CASSESGVPNYEQYF
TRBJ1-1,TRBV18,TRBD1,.,TGTGCCAGCTCACCGCGACAGGGTCTTCCCTCTGAAGCTTTCTTT,CASSPRQGLPSEAFF
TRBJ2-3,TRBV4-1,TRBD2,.,TGCGCCAGCAGCCAAGATACCCTAGCGGGGGGGAAAGATACGCAGTATTTT,CASSQDTLAGGKDTQYF
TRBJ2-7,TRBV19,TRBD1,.,TGTGCCAGTACGCCGGGACAGGGATCCTACGAGCAGTACTTC,CASTPGQGSYEQYF
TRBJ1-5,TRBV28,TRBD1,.,TGTGCCAGCACCCAACTCGGGACAGTAGGCAATCAGCCCCAGCATTTT,CASTQLGTVGNQPQHF
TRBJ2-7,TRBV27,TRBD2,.,TGTGCCAGCAGTTCCGGGGGGAGTGGGTACGAGCAGTACTTC,CASSSGGSGYEQYF
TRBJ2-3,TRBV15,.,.,TGTGCCACCAGCAACCCGACCGGGAAGGACACAGATACGCAGTATTTT,CATSNPTGKDTDTQYF
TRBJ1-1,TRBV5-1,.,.,TGCGCCAGCAGCTTGGACAGGGCGAACACTGAAGCTTTCTTT,CASSLDRANTEAFF
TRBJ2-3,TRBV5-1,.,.,TGCGCCAGCAGCCGACTGGGACTCCTCAGCACAGATACGCAGTATTTT,CASSRLGLLSTDTQYF
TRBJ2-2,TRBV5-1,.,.,TGCGCCAGCAGCTTGCCAGGGTCTATCGGGGAGCTGTTTTTT,CASSLPGSIGELFF
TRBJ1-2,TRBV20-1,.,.,TGCAGTGCTACAGCGAGCTACTACACCTTC,CSATASYYTF
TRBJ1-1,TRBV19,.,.,TGTGCCAGTAGTGCGCCGGACAGTGCTGAAGCTTTCTTT,CASSAPDSAEAFF